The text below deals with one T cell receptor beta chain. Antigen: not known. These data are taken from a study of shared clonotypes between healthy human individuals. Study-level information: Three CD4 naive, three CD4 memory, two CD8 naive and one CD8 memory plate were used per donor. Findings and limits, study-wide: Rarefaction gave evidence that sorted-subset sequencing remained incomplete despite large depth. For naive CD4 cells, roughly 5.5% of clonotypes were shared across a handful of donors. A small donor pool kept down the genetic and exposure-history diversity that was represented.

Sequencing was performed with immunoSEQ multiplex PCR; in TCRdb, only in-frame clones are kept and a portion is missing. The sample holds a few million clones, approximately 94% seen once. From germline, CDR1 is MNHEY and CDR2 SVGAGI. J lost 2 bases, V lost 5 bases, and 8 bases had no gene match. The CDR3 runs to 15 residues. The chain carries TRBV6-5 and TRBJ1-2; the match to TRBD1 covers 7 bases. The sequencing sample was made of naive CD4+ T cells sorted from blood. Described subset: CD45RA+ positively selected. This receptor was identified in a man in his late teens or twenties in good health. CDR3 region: CASSNYLGQNYGYTF. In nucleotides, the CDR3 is TGTGCCAGCAGTAACTACCTGGGACAGAACTATGGCTACACCTTC.